The source of this T cell receptor (beta chain) is a study of T cells in Graves' hyperthyroidism and ophthalmopathy (dated 2019 in TCRdb). Context from the whole study: To identify TCR V-J signatures that set the groups apart, the researchers used a discovery cohort of 100 or so patients, made up of around 42 with Graves' ophthalmopathy and about 60 with stable Graves' hyperthyroidism. After sampling, hyperthyroidism patients received methimazole starting at 30 mg daily, and ophthalmopathy patients received high-dose intravenous methylprednisolone. In several Graves' hyperthyroidism patients, the study also compared T-cell repertoires from thyroid tissue with T-cell repertoires from blood. The roughly 100 discovery patients were divided at random into training and test sets in a 7:3 ratio. An independent validation cohort of under 20 hyperthyroidism patients and roughly 16 patients who later progressed to ophthalmopathy tested prospective prediction of ophthalmopathy. The paper reports TCR Vbeta CDR3 sequencing of more than 120 peripheral blood samples: 43 ophthalmopathy, some 80 hyperthyroidism and some 17 progressor patients. General conclusions and limits of the study: No statistical method was used to set the sample size in advance, and investigators knew the group allocation. In cross-validation, a model built on a 13 V-J signature told ophthalmopathy apart from stable hyperthyroidism with 85% to 90% sensitivity and approximately 84% specificity, and in testing the same model reached 80%/75%. Most expanded thyroid clonotypes (frequency above 0.001) were also detected in blood, a finding suggesting that blood repertoires may reflect thyroid immune responses. In validation, progression to ophthalmopathy was predicted by the model with almost 71% sensitivity and 72% to 85% specificity, a median of 6.5 months before onset.

The junction shows trimming of 2 bases on V and 2 bases on J, plus 18 bases between the germline ends. From its cysteine to its phenylalanine, the CDR3 spans 16 amino acids. Only the CDR3 part of the read is kept: 48 bases, read in frame from the first base. The germline V gene yields SQVTM for CDR1 and ANQGSEA for CDR2. With respect to this clonotype: It lacks a known antigen. One base away there is no much larger clone; base qualities are not given.

The TCR beta CDR3 regions were amplified from RNA transcripts. A first-round RT-PCR of the TCR CDR3 used the HTBI primer set with the Qiagen OneStep RT-PCR kit. Libraries were constructed in a second round of multiplex PCR, after which size selection and purification were carried out. The libraries were sequenced on an Illumina HiSeq2000 using paired-end 100 bp reads. Processing in the source paper ran as follows. SOAPnuke was used to process the raw data, removing reads that contained adapters or uncalled bases, had a mean Phred below 15, or lacked an exact match to the constant primer or identifier. High-quality paired reads were merged with COPE v1.2.5, and unique nucleotide sequences were defined as clonotypes. MiTCR v1.1 was used to align the clonotypes against IMGT TRBV, TRBD and TRBJ reference segments. Only V-J combinations with frequency above 0.0001, covering 99.2% of repertoires, were analysed. The TCS score was defined as the ratio of F50 (clonal expansion) to E x V (chaos), calculated using BLOSUM62-based TCRdist between CDR3 peptides within each V-J. Welch's t-statistics and random forest reduced around 510 V-J features to 13, which were used in a naive Bayes classifier (R e1071). The similarity between thyroid and blood repertoires was quantified using the Morisita-Horn index. TCRdb reran the public reads through fastp at Q25 and MiXCR, keeping productive beta chains. Every distinct CDR3 protein forms one entry, paired with its most common genes and DNA. These V and J calls derive from TCRdb rather than the authors' analysis. Recorded for this sample are about 660,000 distinct CDR3 sequences; 40% to 55% of them occurred a single time. Approximately 6.8% of the sample is held by the ten biggest clonotypes.

The study excluded patients with uncontrolled infections, other autoimmune diseases, pregnancy or lactation. Diagnoses relied on clinical symptoms, serum thyroxine and TRAb, thyroid ultrasound and orbital computed tomography. Trizol reagent was used to extract total RNA, and RNA quality was then checked on an Agilent 2100 Bioanalyzer. Specimen: peripheral blood or thyroid tissue (not recorded which). The receptor chain draws on TRBV29-1 and TRBJ1-2; the best D guess is TRBD1, with 5 bases matching. The receptor was derived from an adult man with Graves' disease, either hyperthyroidism or ophthalmopathy (not recorded which). The nucleotide sequence reads TGCAGCGTTGAATACCGGACATCGAGTGAGAACTATGGCTACACCTTC. Its coded protein is CSVEYRTSSENYGYTF.